This TCR beta chain was retrieved from a study of blood T cell repertoires in COVID-19 (dated by TCRdb to the early 2020s). A note on the overall study: Samples from collaborators originated in the United States, Italy and Spain and spanned both the acute and convalescent phases of COVID-19. The material from the prospective study consisted of cDNA or gDNA derived from T cells, B-cell-depleted T cells, or PBMCs. Deeply sampled blood TCRbeta repertoires from subjects exposed to, actively infected with, or recovered from COVID-19 were included in the dataset. The repertoires were released in a freely available public database intended as a resource for research on the immune response to SARS-CoV-2. Where HLA class I and class II types were available, the types were taken from metadata supplied by the sample provider, not from assay-based typing. The samples were drawn from the first 160 participants of the ongoing ImmuneRACE study and from over 950 subjects provided by 6 global collaborators. Sample metadata almost always included a de-identified subject ID, COVID-19 status, age in years and sex. Results the study describes overall, beyond this receptor: Clinical and demographic metadata were provided uncurated, with the amount varying by source and participant.

This clone came up once. Which antigen it targets is not known. No base quality information exists; no much larger clone differs at one position. The immunoSEQ Assay, a bias-controlled multiplex PCR, was used to amplify TCRbeta CDR3 regions from genomic DNA. On the study's bioinformatics: The number of nucleated cells in each sample was estimated from the amplification of reference gene primers within the assay. Sequence reads were collapsed and filtered to measure the absolute abundance of every unique TCRbeta CDR3 rearrangement. For each sample, productive Simpson clonality was calculated as the square root of Simpson's diversity index over productive rearrangements. The source is immuneACCESS, and TCRdb retained only in-frame sequences with V and J called. Part of the clones is not carried over; for the studies checked, unresolved V genes explain less than half of this, and the remainder is unexplained. The DNA gave D and trimming, while V, J and clone size come from that table. This sample holds tens of thousands of clones; 76% were observed only once. Jointly, the top ten make up about a sixth of the sample.

The collaborating institutions used their own protocols to collect whole blood in K2EDTA tubes. Collaborator samples were shipped for TCRbeta analysis as frozen whole blood, isolated PBMCs, or DNA extracted from either sample type. The germline V gene encodes CDR1 MNHEY and CDR2 SVGAGI. Its CDR3 holds 15 amino acids, cysteine through phenylalanine. The sequence is cut down to CDR3 DNA, 45 bases in frame from base 1. The junction shows trimming of 7 bases on V and 2 bases on J, plus 16 bases between the germline ends. The receptor comes from a man between 65 and 85 years old with active or convalescent COVID-19. The sample comprised peripheral blood. This chain is built from TRBV6-5 and TRBJ2-3, with a weak D call of TRBD2 (6 bases match). CDR3 sequence: CASTRTGVVTDTQYF. At the DNA level, the sequence is TGTGCCAGCACCCGAACGGGGGTCGTCACAGATACGCAGTATTTT.